This TCR beta chain appears in the sequencing data of a study of radiotherapy plus CTLA-4 blockade in lung cancer. Study-level background: Objective responses occurred in 18% of patients; 25% to 35% had disease control. Study-wide results and caveats: In blood, tumor-derived TCR clones expanded after radiotherapy plus ipilimumab. Early clonal dynamics of blood T cells, together with interferon-beta, were reported as the best response predictor.

Each patient with chemo-refractory metastatic non-small-cell lung cancer was treated with focal radiation plus CTLA-4 blockade using ipilimumab. Clones were sequenced by immunoSEQ multiplex PCR, and TCRdb holds only the in-frame ones, with some missing. The table shows tens of thousands of clones, with 60% to 80% occurring only once. Concerning this clone itself: Its antigen remains unknown.

Specimen: peripheral blood, collected from a patient treated with radiotherapy plus ipilimumab. This clonotype was sampled from a human donor with non-small cell lung cancer whose response to radiotherapy plus ipilimumab could not be evaluated.

This chain's CDR3 is CASRTFGTEAFF. CDR3 nucleotide sequence: TGTGCCAGCAGAACTTTCGGTACTGAAGCTTTCTTT. This chain connects TRBV6-6 to TRBJ1-1, with D uncertain. Trimming removed 6 bases from V and 5 bases from J, with 10 bases in between. The germline CDR1 and CDR2 sequences are MNHNY and SVGAGI (reference sequence). The CDR3 is 12 residues long.